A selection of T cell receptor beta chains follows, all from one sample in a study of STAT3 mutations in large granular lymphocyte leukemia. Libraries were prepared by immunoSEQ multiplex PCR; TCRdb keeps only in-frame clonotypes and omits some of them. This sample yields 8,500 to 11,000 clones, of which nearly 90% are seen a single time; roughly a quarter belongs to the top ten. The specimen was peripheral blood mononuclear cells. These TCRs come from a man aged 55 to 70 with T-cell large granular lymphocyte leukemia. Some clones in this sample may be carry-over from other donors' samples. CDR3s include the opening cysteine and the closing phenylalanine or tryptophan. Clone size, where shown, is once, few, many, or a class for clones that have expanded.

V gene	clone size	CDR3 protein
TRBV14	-	CASSSQGVAGGNQFF
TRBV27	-	CASSEYRVGAYEQYF
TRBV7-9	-	CASSLDYGTEQYF
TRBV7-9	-	CASSSTRTSGRFDTGELFF
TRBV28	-	CASVPTDARNEQFF
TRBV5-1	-	CASSLEGVNTEAFF
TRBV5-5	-	CASSTQGLAVYNEQFF
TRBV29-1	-	CSGWGLAGEGQETQYF
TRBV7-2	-	CASSLGLLAQTYQETQYF
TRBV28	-	CASAGDSAGQPQHF
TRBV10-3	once	CAISSGTPESEQYF
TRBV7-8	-	CASSLGLGGDTQYF
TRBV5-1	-	CASSLGSTDGGYTF